This record covers a single T cell receptor beta chain. Its antigen is currently unknown. Clones were read by immunoSEQ multiplex PCR, and TCRdb kept only the in-frame ones, dropping some. This table has some 1,400,000 clones, roughly 96% appearing once. The V gene's germline CDR1 is SGHTA and CDR2 FQGNSA. V lost 0 bases, J lost 5 bases, and 13 bases lay in between. This CDR3 is 15 amino acids long. The sample is drawn from a study of shared clonotypes between healthy human individuals. Notes on the study in general: At large depth, rarefaction still showed sorted-subset sequencing to be incomplete.

Sequences were obtained from naive CD4+ T cells sorted from blood. Subset noted: CD45RA+ positively selected. The TCR originated in a man aged 25-45 years in good health. The chain couples TRBV7-2 to TRBJ1-1; tentative D call: TRBD1 (5 bases). The CDR3 nucleotides are TGTGCCAGCAGCTTAGCGTGGGGGGATCGGACTGAAGCTTTCTTT. Translation: CASSLAWGDRTEAFF. The entire variable domain, with the rest obtained from reference TRBV7-2 and TRBJ1-1, is as follows: GAGVSQSPSNKVTEKGKDVELRCDPISGHTALYWYRQSLGQGLEFLIYFQGNSAPDKSGLPSDRFSAERTGGSVSTLTIQRTQQEDSAVYLCASSLAWGDRTEAFFGQGTRLTVV.